This is a list of T cell receptor beta chains from one sample in a study of glioma-infiltrating T cells. TCRdb independently ran MiXCR on the multiplex PCR reads; one entry per CDR3 protein. This table has approximately 400,000 distinct CDR3 sequences, around 38% appearing once. The sequenced material came from glioma tissue, nonneoplastic brain tissue, or PBMCs (not recorded which). The receptor set was obtained from a human donor with low-grade glioma or glioblastoma, undergoing nonglioma brain surgery, or in good health (not recorded which). The CDR3 runs from the conserved cysteine through the conserved F or W. D genes are given only for firm matches. Rows give clone size only sometimes, using once, few, many, or a class for an expanded clone.

d_gene	v_gene	len	j_gene	abundance	CDR3aa	CDR3nt
TRBD2	TRBV29-1	14	TRBJ2-3	few	CSAKRTSGTDTQYF	TGCAGCGCCAAGCGGACTAGCGGAACAGATACGCAGTATTTT
NA	TRBV7-8	16	TRBJ1-1	NA	CASSLVVALRDTEAFF	TGTGCCAGCAGCTTAGTTGTGGCCCTTCGGGACACTGAAGCTTTCTTT
TRBD1	TRBV29-1	16	TRBJ1-2	NA	CSVEENVVGQGYGYTF	TGCAGCGTTGAAGAAAACGTTGTGGGACAGGGATATGGCTACACCTTC
TRBD2	TRBV4-3	16	TRBJ2-1	few	CASSQLVGAGDHEQFF	TGCGCCAGCAGCCAACTCGTAGGGGCGGGAGACCATGAGCAGTTCTTC
TRBD1	TRBV10-3	16	TRBJ2-3	NA	CAIRIRGTGIPDTQYF	TGTGCCATCAGGATCCGAGGGACAGGGATCCCAGATACGCAGTATTTT
NA	TRBV28	13	TRBJ2-7	NA	CASRQNLAYEQYF	TGTGCCAGCAGGCAGAATCTAGCTTACGAGCAGTACTTC
TRBD2	TRBV15	15	TRBJ2-7	many	CATSRDTSGAYEQYF	TGTGCCACCAGCAGAGATACTAGCGGGGCTTACGAGCAGTACTTC
NA	TRBV6-9	14	TRBJ1-4	NA	CASSSTGTNEKLFF	TGTGCCAGCAGTTCGACGGGTACTAATGAAAAACTGTTTTTT
NA	TRBV6-1	12	TRBJ2-2	NA	CASRTLGGELFF	TGTGCCAGCAGAACCCTCGGCGGGGAGCTGTTTTTT
NA	TRBV19	12	TRBJ2-2	few	CASSIYPGELFF	TGTGCCAGTAGTATTTACCCCGGGGAGCTGTTTTTT
TRBD1	TRBV28	18	TRBJ1-1	few	CASRPPRTGVNRNTEAFF	TGTGCCAGCAGACCTCCCAGGACAGGGGTAAATAGGAACACTGAAGCTTTCTTT
NA	TRBV20-1	15	TRBJ2-3	NA	CSARDAPLDADTQYF	TGTAGTGCTAGAGATGCCCCCCTGGATGCAGATACGCAGTATTTT
TRBD2	TRBV6-6	16	TRBJ2-3	NA	CASRQALAGRVDTQYF	TGTGCCAGCAGACAAGCCCTAGCGGGGCGGGTAGATACGCAGTATTTT
NA	TRBV4-3	14	TRBJ2-1	few	CASSQDSWYNEQFF	TGCGCCAGCAGCCAAGATTCCTGGTACAATGAGCAGTTCTTC
TRBD1	TRBV6-2/TRBV6-3	16	TRBJ2-1	many	CASSQRRGQGHNEQFF	TGTGCCAGCAGTCAACGTAGGGGACAGGGACACAATGAGCAGTTCTTC
TRBD1	TRBV11-2	16	TRBJ2-7	NA	CASSLTPGQGAEEQYF	TGTGCCAGCAGCTTAACGCCGGGACAGGGGGCTGAGGAGCAGTACTTC
NA	TRBV7-8	14	TRBJ1-1	many	CASSLDVVDTEAFF	TGTGCCAGCAGCTTAGACGTCGTGGACACTGAAGCTTTCTTT
NA	TRBV7-9	14	TRBJ1-2	NA	CASSLAGHPGGYTF	TGTGCCAGCAGCCTAGCGGGACACCCTGGAGGCTACACCTTC
NA	TRBV4-2	14	TRBJ2-3	NA	CASSQDEASVTQYF	TGTGCCAGCAGCCAAGATGAGGCCAGCGTTACGCAGTATTTT
NA	TRBV7-6	11	TRBJ1-1	once	CACSSRDKAFF	TGTGCCTGCAGCTCAAGGGACAAAGCTTTCTTT
TRBD1	TRBV6-1	14	TRBJ2-2	NA	CASKDREIAGELFF	TGTGCCAGCAAGGACAGGGAAATTGCCGGGGAGCTGTTTTTT
TRBD1	TRBV27	15	TRBJ1-1	many	CASSPGQGTNTEAFF	TGTGCCAGCAGTCCAGGACAGGGTACGAACACTGAAGCTTTCTTT
NA	TRBV27	14	TRBJ2-1	few	CASSPGWGYNEQFF	TGTGCCAGCAGTCCAGGGTGGGGGTACAATGAGCAGTTCTTC
TRBD2	TRBV20-1	15	TRBJ2-1	NA	CSAFLLAAKRNEQFF	TGCAGTGCTTTCCTTCTAGCGGCTAAGAGAAATGAGCAGTTCTTC
TRBD1	TRBV4-1	13	TRBJ1-2	NA	CASSYGQGYGYTF	TGCGCCAGCAGCTATGGACAGGGCTATGGCTACACCTTC
TRBD2	TRBV9	16	TRBJ2-7	NA	CASSVDWVAGAYEQYF	TGTGCCAGCAGCGTAGATTGGGTAGCGGGAGCCTACGAGCAGTACTTC
NA	TRBV6-6	15	TRBJ1-2	few	CASSYSTTAIGGYTF	TGTGCCAGCAGTTACTCGACAACGGCTATAGGCGGCTACACCTTC
TRBD1	TRBV6-5	16	TRBJ2-2	NA	CASSCVQGAHTGELFF	TGTGCCAGCAGTTGCGTCCAGGGGGCGCACACCGGGGAGCTGTTTTTT
NA	TRBV6-2/TRBV6-3	14	TRBJ1-5	many	CASSVAGPHQPQHF	TGTGCCAGCAGTGTGGCCGGTCCCCATCAGCCCCAGCATTTT
NA	TRBV5-4	14	TRBJ2-2	once	CASSAWQGTGELFF	TGTGCCAGCAGCGCCTGGCAGGGGACCGGGGAGCTGTTTTTT
NA	TRBV27	15	TRBJ2-2	many	CASSFGVGGTGELFF	TGTGCCAGCAGTTTTGGGGTCGGGGGAACCGGGGAGCTGTTTTTT
NA	TRBV20-1	15	TRBJ2-7	NA	CSAKDLPLSSYEQYF	TGCAGTGCTAAGGATCTTCCTCTCAGCTCCTACGAGCAGTACTTC
NA	TRBV19	16	TRBJ1-2	NA	CASSIIRRKIADGYTF	TGTGCCAGTAGTATAATCAGGCGGAAGATCGCCGATGGCTACACCTTC
TRBD1	TRBV7-2	15	TRBJ2-7	once	CAGSSRTGNSYEQYF	TGTGCCGGCAGCTCGAGGACAGGTAACTCCTACGAGCAGTACTTC
NA	TRBV4-3	16	TRBJ2-7	NA	CASSQGWRQGGYEQYF	TGCGCCAGCAGCCAAGGTTGGAGACAGGGAGGCTACGAGCAGTACTTC
NA	TRBV7-9	13	TRBJ2-1	NA	CASSHRMSNEQFF	TGTGCCAGCAGCCACCGTATGAGCAATGAGCAGTTCTTC
NA	TRBV12-3/TRBV12-4	13	TRBJ1-5	many	CASSLAQGTDQHF	TGTGCCAGCAGTTTAGCGCAGGGGACCGACCAGCATTTT
NA	TRBV20-1	16	TRBJ1-5	NA	CSARNLAAYSNQPQHF	TGCAGTGCTAGAAATCTGGCAGCTTATAGCAATCAGCCCCAGCATTTT
NA	TRBV7-3	15	TRBJ2-3	few	CASSLRVYGSDTQYF	TGTGCCAGCAGCTTACGGGTATACGGGTCAGATACGCAGTATTTT
TRBD2	TRBV20-1	18	TRBJ2-4	NA	CSARDLLAAGVTKNIQYF	TGCAGTGCTAGAGATCTTTTGGCAGCGGGAGTAACCAAAAACATTCAGTACTTC
TRBD2	TRBV2	15	TRBJ2-7	few	CASAGTSGRADEQYF	TGTGCCAGCGCCGGGACTAGCGGGAGGGCCGACGAGCAGTACTTC
TRBD1	TRBV20-1	15	TRBJ1-5	many	CSAMDRGWVNQPQHF	TGCAGTGCTATGGACAGGGGATGGGTCAATCAGCCCCAGCATTTT
TRBD1	TRBV20-1	15	TRBJ1-6	NA	CSRRGPSSYNSPLHF	TGCAGTCGGAGGGGGCCTAGCTCCTATAATTCACCCCTCCACTTT
TRBD1	TRBV12-3/TRBV12-4	15	TRBJ2-7	NA	CASSNPGQGWDEQYF	TGTGCCAGCAGTAACCCGGGACAGGGTTGGGACGAGCAGTACTTC
NA	TRBV4-2	15	TRBJ2-7	NA	CASSAQGLSSYEQYF	TGTGCCAGCAGCGCACAGGGATTAAGCTCCTACGAGCAGTACTTC